The 7 T cell receptor beta chains below were found in one sample sequenced in a study of blood T cell repertoires in COVID-19. Measured with immunoSEQ multiplex PCR; TCRdb has only the in-frame clones, and not every one. The data hold some 270,000 clones, with around 81% observed a single time. The sample comprised peripheral blood. Source of these receptors: a person between 65 and 80 years old with COVID-19, enrolled during active disease.

The rearrangement joins TRBV5-6 to TRBJ1-2; 9 nucleotides line up with TRBD1. The CDR3 consists of 18 residues. The germline V gene encodes CDR1 SGHDT and CDR2 YYEEEE. V lost 4 bases to trimming and J lost 3 bases; unmatched junction nucleotides: 16. The CDR3 bases are TGTGCCAGCAGCACTCAAGTCCTCTGGACAGGGGCGGACTATGGCTACACCTTC. Encoded protein: CASSTQVLWTGADYGYTF.

The chain carries TRBV27 and TRBJ2-7; D ambiguous. This CDR3 is 13 amino acids long. Trimming shortened V by 2 bases and J by 2 bases, and 7 bases separated the two germline ends. Germline V gene data show CDR1 as MNHEY and CDR2 as SMNVEV (reference sequence). The DNA of the CDR3 is TGTGCCAGCAGTTTAACACCAACCTACGAGCAGTACTTC. This translates into CASSLTPTYEQYF.

The chain recombines TRBV19 with TRBJ2-3, with 8 bases lining up with TRBD1. Germline V gene sequence: CDR1 LNHDA, CDR2 SQIVND (reference sequence). V shed 7 bases, J shed 1 base, and the junction held 1 base outside the gene matches. This CDR3 is built from 13 residues. The CDR3 is CASNRGGTDTQYF. The CDR3 DNA reads TGTGCCAGTAACAGGGGGGGCACAGATACGCAGTATTTT.

The count of this clone is one. The chain joins TRBV5-8 to TRBJ1-6, with D possibly being TRBD1 (6 bases). Germline V lookup: CDR1 SGHTS, CDR2 YDEGEE. The CDR3 is made up of 18 amino acids. The V end lost 0 bases, the J end lost 0 bases, and 13 bases lay between the germline ends. Here the CDR3 reads CASSLVVGGNSYNSPLHF. In DNA, the CDR3 is TGTGCCAGCAGCTTGGTTGTAGGGGGAAACTCCTATAATTCACCCCTCCACTTT.

The chain has TRBV5-6 and TRBJ1-1; the D is unclear. With 0 bases removed from V and 10 bases from J, the gap between germline ends came to 13 bases. Germline V lookup: CDR1 SGHDT, CDR2 YYEEEE. The CDR3 covers 13 residues. CDR3 in DNA: TGTGCCAGCAGCTTGGGTGCTGTTCGGGGAGCTTTCTTT. The encoded protein is CASSLGAVRGAFF.

The gene calls are TRBV4-1 and TRBJ1-6; 9 nucleotides agree with TRBD1. J gave up 7 bases and V 0 bases, and 10 bases lay outside the gene matches. In germline, CDR1 is MGHRA, CDR2 YSYEKL. The CDR3 runs to 18 residues. The CDR3 protein is CASSQDVATGGDNSPLHF. CDR3 nucleotides: TGCGCCAGCAGCCAAGATGTGGCGACAGGGGGTGACAATTCACCCCTCCACTTT.

This chain joins TRBV4-1 and TRBJ2-4; 10 bases line up with TRBD1. The trim removed 2 bases at V and 7 bases at J, leaving 5 bases unmatched. Germline V CDR1 and CDR2: MGHRA, YSYEKL. The CDR3 is 15 amino acids. The CDR3 sequence is CASSQPGQGSNIQYF. DNA for the CDR3: TGCGCCAGCAGCCAACCGGGACAGGGGTCGAACATTCAGTACTTC.